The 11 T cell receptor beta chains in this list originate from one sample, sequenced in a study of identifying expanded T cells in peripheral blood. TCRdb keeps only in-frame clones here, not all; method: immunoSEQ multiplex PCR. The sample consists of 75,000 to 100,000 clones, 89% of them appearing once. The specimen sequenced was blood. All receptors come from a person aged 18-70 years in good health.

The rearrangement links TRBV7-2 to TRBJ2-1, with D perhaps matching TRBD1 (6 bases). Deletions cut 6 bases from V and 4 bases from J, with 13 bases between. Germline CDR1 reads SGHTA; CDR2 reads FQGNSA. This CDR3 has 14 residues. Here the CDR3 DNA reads TGTGCCAGCAGTTATGCCGGACAGTACAATGAGCAGTTCTTC. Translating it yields CASSYAGQYNEQFF.

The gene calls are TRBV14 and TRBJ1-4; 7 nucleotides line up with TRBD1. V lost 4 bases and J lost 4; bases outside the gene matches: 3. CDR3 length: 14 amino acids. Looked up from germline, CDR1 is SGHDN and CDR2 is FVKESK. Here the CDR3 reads CASSRRDSNEKLFF. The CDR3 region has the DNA TGTGCCAGCAGCCGCCGGGACAGTAATGAAAAACTGTTTTTT.

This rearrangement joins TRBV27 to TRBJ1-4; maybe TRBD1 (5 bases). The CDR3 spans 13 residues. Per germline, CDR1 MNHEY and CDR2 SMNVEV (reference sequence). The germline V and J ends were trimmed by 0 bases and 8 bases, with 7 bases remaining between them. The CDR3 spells CASSLSWGEKLFF. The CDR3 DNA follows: TGTGCCAGCAGTTTATCTTGGGGGGAAAAACTGTTTTTT.

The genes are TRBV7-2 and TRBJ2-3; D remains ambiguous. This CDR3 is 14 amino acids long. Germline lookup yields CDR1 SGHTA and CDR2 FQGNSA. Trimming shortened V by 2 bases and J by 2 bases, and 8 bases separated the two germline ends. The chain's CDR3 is CASSLSPSTDTQYF. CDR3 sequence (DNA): TGTGCCAGCAGCTTAAGCCCTTCCACAGATACGCAGTATTTT.

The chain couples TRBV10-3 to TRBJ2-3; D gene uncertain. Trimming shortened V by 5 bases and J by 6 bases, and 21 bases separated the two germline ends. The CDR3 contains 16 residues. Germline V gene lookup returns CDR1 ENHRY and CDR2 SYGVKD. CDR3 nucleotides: TGTGCCATCAGTAGGCTGGCAGCCGATATAAGGGATACGCAGTATTTT. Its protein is CAISRLAADIRDTQYF.

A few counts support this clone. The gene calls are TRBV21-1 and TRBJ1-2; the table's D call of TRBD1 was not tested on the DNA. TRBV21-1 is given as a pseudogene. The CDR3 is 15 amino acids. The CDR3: CASSRQPDKRNGYTF. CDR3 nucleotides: TGTGCCAGCAGCAGGCAGCCGGACAAAAGAAATGGCTACACCTTC.

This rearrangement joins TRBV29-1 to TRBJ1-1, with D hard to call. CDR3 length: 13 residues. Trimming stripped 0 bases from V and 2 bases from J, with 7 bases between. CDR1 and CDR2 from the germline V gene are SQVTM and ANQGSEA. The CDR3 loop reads CSVEDRVNTEAFF. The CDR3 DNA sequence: TGCAGCGTTGAAGATCGGGTAAACACTGAAGCTTTCTTT.

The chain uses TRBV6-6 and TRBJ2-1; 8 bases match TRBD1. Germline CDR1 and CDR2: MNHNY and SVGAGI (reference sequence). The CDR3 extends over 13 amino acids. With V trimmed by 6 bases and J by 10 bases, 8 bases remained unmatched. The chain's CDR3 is CASRLTGAAEQFF. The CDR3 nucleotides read TGTGCCAGCAGGCTGACAGGGGCCGCGGAGCAGTTCTTC.

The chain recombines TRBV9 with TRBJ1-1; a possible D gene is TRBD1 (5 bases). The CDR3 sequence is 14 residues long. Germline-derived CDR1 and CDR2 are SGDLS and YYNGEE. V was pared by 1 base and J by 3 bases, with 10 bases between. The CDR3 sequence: CASSVRGVDTEAFF. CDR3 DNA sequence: TGTGCCAGCAGCGTACGGGGCGTGGACACTGAAGCTTTCTTT.

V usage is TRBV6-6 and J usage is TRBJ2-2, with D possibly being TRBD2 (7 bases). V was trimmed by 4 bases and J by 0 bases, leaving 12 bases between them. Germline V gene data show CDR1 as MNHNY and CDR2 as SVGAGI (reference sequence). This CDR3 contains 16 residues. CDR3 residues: CASSFLRGPNTGELFF. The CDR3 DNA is TGTGCCAGCAGTTTTCTGCGGGGGCCGAACACCGGGGAGCTGTTTTTT.

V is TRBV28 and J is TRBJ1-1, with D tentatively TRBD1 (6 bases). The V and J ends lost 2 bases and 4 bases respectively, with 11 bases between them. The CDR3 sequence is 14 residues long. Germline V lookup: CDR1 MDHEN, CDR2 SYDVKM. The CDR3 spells CASSLLPGVTEAFF. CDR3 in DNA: TGTGCCAGCAGTTTACTACCAGGGGTCACTGAAGCTTTCTTT.